This is a list of T cell receptor beta chains from one sample in a study of blood T cell repertoires in COVID-19. The repertoire was sequenced with immunoSEQ multiplex PCR; TCRdb's copy has only in-frame clones and lacks some. Found here are 200,000 to 250,000 clones, 88% of them singletons; the top ten hold 1.5% to 2%. Sequenced: peripheral blood. These receptors all stem from a man between 65 and 85 years old with acute or convalescent COVID-19. Both conserved end residues are part of each CDR3. The D gene is left open where the match is weak. Not every row has a clone size; where given, it reads once, few, many or a size class.

V: TRBV10-3
size: -
J: TRBJ2-7
D: -
CDR3: CAITPELGYEQYF
DNA: TGTGCCATCACCCCAGAACTAGGCTACGAGCAGTACTTC

V: TRBV7-8
size: -
J: TRBJ2-1
D: TRBD2
CDR3: CASSLTGLARHEQFF
DNA: TGTGCCAGCAGCTTAACGGGACTAGCAAGACATGAGCAGTTCTTC

V: TRBV2
size: -
J: TRBJ2-4
D: -
CDR3: CASSDRFGQKRGNIQYF
DNA: TGTGCCAGCAGTGATCGATTTGGGCAAAAAAGAGGGAACATTCAGTACTTC

V: TRBV19
size: -
J: TRBJ2-3
D: -
CDR3: CATTGPSTDTQYF
DNA: TGTGCCACCACAGGGCCCAGCACAGATACGCAGTATTTT

V: TRBV5-1
size: -
J: TRBJ2-3
D: TRBD2
CDR3: CASSSQLRTSDTQYF
DNA: TGCGCCAGCAGCTCCCAACTTCGGACTAGCGATACGCAGTATTTT

V: TRBV6-5
size: -
J: TRBJ2-3
D: TRBD2
CDR3: CASLSASGISDTQYF
DNA: TGTGCCTCTCTCTCGGCTAGCGGGATTTCAGATACGCAGTATTTT

V: TRBV25-1
size: -
J: TRBJ1-6
D: TRBD1
CDR3: CASSPHTGGMVPLHF
DNA: TGTGCCAGCAGTCCCCACACAGGGGGCATGGTCCCCCTCCACTTT

V: TRBV30
size: -
J: TRBJ2-1
D: TRBD2
CDR3: CAWSAGLELEQFF
DNA: TGTGCCTGGAGTGCGGGACTAGAGCTTGAGCAGTTCTTC

V: TRBV7-2
size: -
J: TRBJ2-7
D: TRBD2
CDR3: CASSLAGLAGVWAYEQYF
DNA: TGTGCCAGCAGCTTAGCGGGACTAGCGGGAGTGTGGGCCTACGAGCAGTACTTC

V: TRBV5-1
size: -
J: TRBJ2-2
D: TRBD1
CDR3: CASSLQGANTGELFF
DNA: TGCGCCAGCAGCTTACAGGGGGCGAACACCGGGGAGCTGTTTTTT

V: TRBV3-1/TRBV3-2
size: -
J: TRBJ2-7
D: TRBD2
CDR3: CASSPQKLAGVSGEQYF
DNA: TGTGCCAGCAGCCCGCAAAAACTAGCGGGGGTTTCAGGAGAGCAGTACTTC

V: TRBV7-2
size: -
J: TRBJ1-3
D: -
CDR3: CASSFTGIYSSSGNTIYF
DNA: TGTGCCAGCAGCTTCACAGGGATCTATTCGAGCTCTGGAAACACCATATATTTT

V: TRBV2
size: once
J: TRBJ1-5
D: -
CDR3: CASSDGNSNQPQHF
DNA: TGTGCCAGCAGTGACGGTAATAGCAATCAGCCCCAGCATTTT

V: TRBV4-1
size: -
J: TRBJ1-2
D: -
CDR3: CASSQGEGPYGYTF
DNA: TGCGCCAGCAGCCAAGGAGAGGGCCCCTATGGCTACACCTTC

V: TRBV5-4
size: -
J: TRBJ1-2
D: TRBD1
CDR3: CASSLADRGYGYTF
DNA: TGTGCCAGCAGCTTGGCCGACAGGGGCTATGGCTACACCTTC

V: TRBV29-1
size: -
J: TRBJ2-2
D: -
CDR3: CSAREQATGELFF
DNA: TGCAGCGCCAGGGAACAGGCGACCGGGGAGCTGTTTTTT

V: TRBV10-3
size: -
J: TRBJ2-7
D: TRBD1
CDR3: CAISRQGSYEQYF
DNA: TGTGCCATCAGTAGACAGGGTAGCTACGAGCAGTACTTC

V: TRBV7-9
size: -
J: TRBJ2-2
D: -
CDR3: CASRRGRGEDTGELFF
DNA: TGTGCCAGCAGAAGGGGGCGGGGCGAGGACACCGGGGAGCTGTTTTTT

V: TRBV3-1/TRBV3-2
size: -
J: TRBJ1-1
D: TRBD1
CDR3: CASSPMTGNLAEAFF
DNA: TGTGCCAGCAGCCCCATGACAGGGAATTTGGCTGAAGCTTTCTTT

V: TRBV19
size: -
J: TRBJ1-2
D: TRBD1
CDR3: CASSLRQGPYGYTF
DNA: TGTGCCAGTAGTCTACGACAGGGGCCCTATGGCTACACCTTC

V: TRBV6-2/TRBV6-3
size: -
J: TRBJ2-5
D: -
CDR3: CASSTRETQYF
DNA: TGTGCCAGCAGTACTAGGGAGACCCAGTACTTC

V: TRBV5-6
size: -
J: TRBJ1-2
D: TRBD1
CDR3: CASSLETGWAYGYTF
DNA: TGTGCCAGCAGCTTGGAGACAGGGTGGGCCTATGGCTACACCTTC

V: TRBV30
size: -
J: TRBJ2-7
D: -
CDR3: CAMLWRIGEQYF
DNA: TGTGCCATGCTTTGGAGAATCGGCGAGCAGTACTTC

V: TRBV5-1
size: -
J: TRBJ1-2
D: -
CDR3: CASSNTGNYGYTF
DNA: TGCGCCAGCAGTAACACAGGGAACTATGGCTACACCTTC

V: TRBV19
size: -
J: TRBJ1-2
D: TRBD1
CDR3: CASSKQGWDGYTF
DNA: TGTGCCAGTAGTAAACAGGGGTGGGACGGCTACACCTTC

V: TRBV6-2/TRBV6-3
size: once
J: TRBJ1-2
D: -
CDR3: CASSVRDYGYTF
DNA: TGTGCCAGCAGTGTGAGGGACTATGGCTACACCTTC

V: TRBV7-8
size: few
J: TRBJ1-5
D: -
CDR3: CASSFPNQPQHF
DNA: TGTGCCAGCAGCTTCCCTAATCAGCCCCAGCATTTT

V: TRBV11-3
size: -
J: TRBJ2-7
D: TRBD2
CDR3: CASSFKSGSLHEQYF
DNA: TGTGCCAGCAGCTTTAAAAGCGGGAGCCTCCACGAGCAGTACTTC

V: TRBV29-1
size: -
J: TRBJ1-5
D: -
CDR3: CSVETGGLNQPQHF
DNA: TGCAGCGTTGAGACGGGAGGCCTTAATCAGCCCCAGCATTTT

V: TRBV18
size: once
J: TRBJ1-4
D: TRBD1
CDR3: CASSPPGQVGEKLFF
DNA: TGTGCCAGCTCACCACCAGGACAGGTCGGTGAAAAACTGTTTTTT

V: TRBV5-1
size: -
J: TRBJ2-5
D: TRBD1
CDR3: CASRSGTGGLETQYF
DNA: TGCGCCAGCAGGTCCGGGACAGGGGGCTTAGAGACCCAGTACTTC

V: TRBV3-1/TRBV3-2
size: -
J: TRBJ2-7
D: -
CDR3: CASSQDLRVRYEQYF
DNA: TGTGCCAGCAGCCAAGATCTCCGGGTCCGATACGAGCAGTACTTC

V: TRBV28
size: -
J: TRBJ1-5
D: TRBD1
CDR3: CASSLSTGQPQPQHF
DNA: TGTGCCAGCAGTTTATCCACGGGACAGCCACAGCCCCAGCATTTT

V: TRBV7-2
size: once
J: TRBJ2-5
D: -
CDR3: CASSRTGTETQYF
DNA: TGTGCCAGCAGCCGGACTGGAACAGAGACCCAGTACTTC

V: TRBV18
size: few
J: TRBJ1-2
D: TRBD1
CDR3: CASSPGTGNYGYTF
DNA: TGTGCCAGCTCACCTGGGACAGGCAACTATGGCTACACCTTC

V: TRBV11-1
size: -
J: TRBJ2-1
D: TRBD2
CDR3: CASSLGLADEQFF
DNA: TGTGCCAGCAGCTTGGGACTAGCAGATGAGCAGTTCTTC

V: TRBV15
size: -
J: TRBJ2-1
D: TRBD1
CDR3: CATSAADRAWWLQFF
DNA: TGTGCCACCAGCGCCGCGGACAGGGCCTGGTGGTTGCAGTTCTTC

V: TRBV19
size: -
J: TRBJ1-5
D: -
CDR3: CASSMTHAQPQHF
DNA: TGTGCCAGTAGTATGACACATGCCCAGCCCCAGCATTTT

V: TRBV10-3
size: -
J: TRBJ2-7
D: TRBD1
CDR3: CAITEGQGGIGEQYF
DNA: TGTGCCATCACCGAGGGACAGGGGGGGATCGGCGAGCAGTACTTC

V: TRBV5-1
size: -
J: TRBJ2-3
D: TRBD2
CDR3: CASSLVLAAASTDTQYF
DNA: TGCGCCAGCAGCTTGGTACTAGCGGCTGCTAGCACAGATACGCAGTATTTT

V: TRBV10-3
size: -
J: TRBJ1-5
D: TRBD1
CDR3: CAIQGDSNQPQHF
DNA: TGTGCCATCCAGGGGGATAGCAATCAGCCCCAGCATTTT

V: TRBV10-3
size: few
J: TRBJ1-6
D: TRBD1
CDR3: CAISVNRDSYSPLHF
DNA: TGTGCCATCAGTGTGAATCGGGACAGCTATTCACCCCTCCACTTT

V: TRBV7-9
size: many
J: TRBJ2-3
D: TRBD2
CDR3: CASSSNLAGAPDTQYF
DNA: TGTGCCAGCAGCTCTAATCTAGCGGGAGCCCCAGATACGCAGTATTTT

V: TRBV7-9
size: -
J: TRBJ2-3
D: TRBD1
CDR3: CASSSKTGQTTDTQYF
DNA: TGTGCCAGCAGCTCAAAAACGGGACAGACCACAGATACGCAGTATTTT